This entry features one T cell receptor (beta chain) sequence. This clone was counted a few times. Its antigen target is currently unknown. Base qualities are missing; no much larger clone stands one base away. Collaborating institutions collected whole blood in K2EDTA tubes following their own protocols. For TCRbeta analysis, collaborators shipped samples as frozen whole blood, isolated PBMCs, or DNA extracted from either of those sample types. These data come from a study of blood T cell repertoires in COVID-19 (dated by TCRdb to about 2020). With regard to the full study: Collaborator samples came from the United States, Italy and Spain and covered acute and convalescent phases of COVID-19. The prospective study material was composed of cDNA or gDNA derived from T cells, B-cell-depleted T cells, or PBMCs. Deeply sampled blood TCRbeta repertoires from subjects exposed to, actively infected with, or recovered from COVID-19 were included in the dataset. A freely available public database, intended as a resource for researchers studying the immune response to SARS-CoV-2, is where the repertoires were released. Samples were obtained from the ongoing ImmuneRACE study (first 160 participants) and from over 1,000 subjects provided by 6 global collaborators. A de-identified subject ID, COVID-19 status, age in years and sex were almost always included in the sample metadata. Where HLA class I and class II types were available, the types were taken from metadata supplied by the sample provider, not from assay-based typing.

Trimming removed 1 base from V and 6 bases from J, leaving 10 bases between the germline ends. Based on the germline V gene, the CDR1 and CDR2 sequences are MDHEN and SYDVKM. Measured from the cysteine to the phenylalanine, the CDR3 is 13 residues long. Only CDR3 DNA remains: 39 bases, in frame from the first base. The immunoSEQ Assay, a bias-controlled multiplex PCR, was used to amplify TCRbeta CDR3 regions from genomic DNA. As for the authors' bioinformatics: Within the assay, amplification of reference gene primers was used to estimate how many nucleated cells each sample contained. To quantify the absolute abundance of each unique TCRbeta CDR3 rearrangement, sequence reads were collapsed and filtered. For each sample, productive Simpson clonality was calculated by taking the square root of Simpson's diversity index across productive rearrangements. The table comes from immuneACCESS by way of TCRdb, which keeps in-frame sequences with V and J called. Part of the clones is missing from these tables; in studies checked, under half for an unresolved V gene and the rest for unknown reasons. V and J calls and clone size are copied from that table; D and trimming were computed from the DNA. For this sample there are some 110,000 clones; 80% to 85% appear just once. The ten largest clones represent approximately 0.75% of the sample.

Results and caveats for the whole study, not just this receptor: The quantity of clinical and demographic metadata differed by source and by participant and was supplied without curation.

The V and J genes are TRBV28 and TRBJ2-7; the D gene is perhaps TRBD2, from 7 matching bases. Sequencing was done on a sample of peripheral blood. The receptor was isolated from a woman in her 70s with acute or convalescent COVID-19. The DNA is TGTGCCAGCAGTTTATTCGGGGGGCGCGAGCAGTACTTC. Its product reads: CASSLFGGREQYF.